This record concerns one T cell receptor (beta chain) sequence. Germline values: CDR1 SGHNT, CDR2 YYREEE (reference sequence). With V trimmed by 1 base and J by 8 bases, 8 bases remained unmatched. The CDR3 extends over 14 amino acids. This record comes from a study of blood T cell repertoires in COVID-19. Study details: COVID-19 samples, acute and convalescent, were from the United States, Italy and Spain. Sample material is recorded as cDNA or gDNA derived from T cells, B-cell-depleted T cells, or PBMCs.

The table came from immunoSEQ multiplex PCR; TCRdb's copy has only in-frame clones and leaves some out. The sample has some 220,000 clones, around 87% seen once; the top ten hold 3% to 4%. This clonotype was sampled from a woman aged 18-29 years in a cohort exposed to, infected with or recovered from COVID-19 (not recorded which). The chain joins TRBV5-4 to TRBJ1-2; 7 nucleotides agree with TRBD1. The sample was PBMCs or T cells enriched from blood (not recorded which). CDR3 region: CASSLYYRGYGYTF. Written as DNA, the CDR3 is TGTGCCAGCAGCTTGTATTACAGGGGATACGGCTACACCTTC.